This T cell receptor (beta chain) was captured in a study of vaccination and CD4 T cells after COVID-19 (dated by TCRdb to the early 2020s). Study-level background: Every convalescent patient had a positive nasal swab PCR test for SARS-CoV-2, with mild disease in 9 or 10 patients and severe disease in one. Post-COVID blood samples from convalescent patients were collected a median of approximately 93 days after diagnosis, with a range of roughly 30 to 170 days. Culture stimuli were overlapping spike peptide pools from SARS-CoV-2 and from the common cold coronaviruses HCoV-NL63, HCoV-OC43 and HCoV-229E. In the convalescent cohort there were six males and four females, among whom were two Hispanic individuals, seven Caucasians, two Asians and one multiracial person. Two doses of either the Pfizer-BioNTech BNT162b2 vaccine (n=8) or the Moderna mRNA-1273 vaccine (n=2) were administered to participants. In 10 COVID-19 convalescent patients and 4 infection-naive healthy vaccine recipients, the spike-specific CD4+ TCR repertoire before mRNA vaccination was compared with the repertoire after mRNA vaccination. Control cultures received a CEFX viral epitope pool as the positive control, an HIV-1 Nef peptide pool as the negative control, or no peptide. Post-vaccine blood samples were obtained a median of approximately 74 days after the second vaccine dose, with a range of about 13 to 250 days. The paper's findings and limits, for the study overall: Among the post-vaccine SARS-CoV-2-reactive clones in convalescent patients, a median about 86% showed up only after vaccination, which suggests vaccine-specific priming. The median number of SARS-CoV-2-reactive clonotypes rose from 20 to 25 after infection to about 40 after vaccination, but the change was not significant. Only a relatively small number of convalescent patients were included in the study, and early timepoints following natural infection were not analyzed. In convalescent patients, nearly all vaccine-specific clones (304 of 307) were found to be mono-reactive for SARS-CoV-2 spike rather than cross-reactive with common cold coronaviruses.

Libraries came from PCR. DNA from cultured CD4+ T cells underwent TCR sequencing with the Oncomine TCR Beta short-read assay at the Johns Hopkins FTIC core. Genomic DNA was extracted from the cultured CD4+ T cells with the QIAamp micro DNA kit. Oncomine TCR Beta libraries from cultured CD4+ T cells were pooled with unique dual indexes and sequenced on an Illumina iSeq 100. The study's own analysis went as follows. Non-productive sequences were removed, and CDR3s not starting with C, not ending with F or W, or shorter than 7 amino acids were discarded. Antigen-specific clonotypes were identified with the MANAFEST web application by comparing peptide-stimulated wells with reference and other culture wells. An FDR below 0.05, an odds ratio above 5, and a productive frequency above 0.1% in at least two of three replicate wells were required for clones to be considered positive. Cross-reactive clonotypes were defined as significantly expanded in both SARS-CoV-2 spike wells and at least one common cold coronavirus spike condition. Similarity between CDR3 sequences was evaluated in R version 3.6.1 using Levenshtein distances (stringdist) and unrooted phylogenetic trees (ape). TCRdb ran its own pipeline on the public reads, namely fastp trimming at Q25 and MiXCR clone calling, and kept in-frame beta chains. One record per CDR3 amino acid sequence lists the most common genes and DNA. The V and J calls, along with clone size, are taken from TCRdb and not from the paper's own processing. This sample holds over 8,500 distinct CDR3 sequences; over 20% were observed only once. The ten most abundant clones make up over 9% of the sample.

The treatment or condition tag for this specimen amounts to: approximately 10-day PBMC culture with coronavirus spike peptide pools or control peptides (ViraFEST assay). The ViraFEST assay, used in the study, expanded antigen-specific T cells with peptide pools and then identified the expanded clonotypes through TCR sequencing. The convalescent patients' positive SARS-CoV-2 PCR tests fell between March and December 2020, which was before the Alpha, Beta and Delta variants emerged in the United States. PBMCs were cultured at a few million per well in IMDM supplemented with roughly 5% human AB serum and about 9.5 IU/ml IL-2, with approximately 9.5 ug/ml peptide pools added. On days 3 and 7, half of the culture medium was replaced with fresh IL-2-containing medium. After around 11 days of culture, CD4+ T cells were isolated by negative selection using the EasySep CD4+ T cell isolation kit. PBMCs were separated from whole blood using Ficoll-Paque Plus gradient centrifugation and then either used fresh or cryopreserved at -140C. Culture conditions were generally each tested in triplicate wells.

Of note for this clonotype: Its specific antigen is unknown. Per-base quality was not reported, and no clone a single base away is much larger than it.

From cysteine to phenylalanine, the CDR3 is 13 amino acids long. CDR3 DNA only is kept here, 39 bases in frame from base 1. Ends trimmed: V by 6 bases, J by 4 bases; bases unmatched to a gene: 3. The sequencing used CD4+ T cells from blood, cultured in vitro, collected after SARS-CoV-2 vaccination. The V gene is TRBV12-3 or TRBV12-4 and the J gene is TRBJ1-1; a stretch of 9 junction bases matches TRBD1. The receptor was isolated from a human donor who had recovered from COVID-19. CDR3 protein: CASSRTGATEAFF. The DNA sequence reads TGTGCCAGCAGCCGGACAGGGGCCACTGAAGCTTTCTTT.